There are a few counts of the clone carrying this TCR beta chain. TCRdb keeps only in-frame clones here, not all; method: immunoSEQ multiplex PCR. The sample lists about 240,000 clones; about four fifths were seen once. This specimen belongs to a study of blood T cell repertoires in COVID-19. Study background: Specimens from acute and convalescent COVID-19 originated in the United States, Italy and Spain.

Across about two dozen US areas, participants ranged in age from about 18 to 100 years. Within the 2 weeks before study entry, each person in the exposed group met a COVID-19 case. The CDR3 consists of 15 residues. Germline V CDR1 and CDR2: LNHDA, SQIVND (reference sequence). V gave up 4 bases and J gave up 4 bases, with 13 bases separating them. The clonotype was recovered from a woman in her 40s who had been exposed to COVID-19. The specimen was PBMCs or T cells enriched from blood (not recorded which). This sequence joins TRBV19 and TRBJ1-4; maybe TRBD1 (6 bases). The CDR3 reads CASSTRQAINEKLFF. The CDR3 DNA reads as TGTGCCAGTAGTACAAGACAGGCGATTAATGAAAAACTGTTTTTT.